Sequencing of this T cell receptor (beta chain) was carried out in a study of shared clonotypes between healthy human individuals (dated by TCRdb to 2018 to 2021). In the study overall: A few men and a couple of women, aged 18 to 49 years, made up the cohort. For each donor, CD4 naive and CD4 memory were each run on three plates, CD8 naive on two plates, and CD8 memory on one plate. The study deeply sequenced blood TCR repertoires of about 5 healthy adults to estimate repertoire size and the extent of clonotype sharing between individuals. Different laboratories and diverse techniques were used to prepare libraries and sequence TCR repertoires, to increase sequencing depth and limit assay-specific biases. Each donor's leukapheresis produced roughly between about 0.9 and 9.5 billion PBMCs. Study-wide conclusions, independent of this receptor: Rarefaction of sorted-subset datasets indicated incomplete sequencing despite the large sequencing depth. Sampling was limited to blood, and TCR repertoires in tissue likely differ from TCR repertoires in blood. Pairwise subsampling indicated that sequencing depth was expected to affect the degree of clonotype sharing among donors. The genetic and exposure-history diversity represented was limited by the small number of donors. Compared with non-shared clonotypes, clonotypes shared by all four sorted-subset donors had higher generation probabilities. Naive subsets generally had larger estimated clonotype richness than memory subsets did. When several donors were compared, the shared fraction of clonotypes was about 5% for naive CD4, less than 4% for naive CD8, 2% to 2.5% for memory CD4, and less than 0.45% for memory CD8.

Healthy HIV-negative adults with no recently reported acute infections or vaccinations were included as donors. Every donor was a Caucasian adult residing in Nashville, Tennessee, USA. CD4+ T cells were enriched through magnetic negative selection, after which naive cells were positively selected on CD45RA and the remaining negative fraction served as the memory subset. Blood was obtained by leukapheresis, after which PBMCs were separated by Ficoll-Histopaque density gradient centrifugation and cryopreserved in liquid nitrogen vapor phase. Analytical flow cytometry was used to check the purity and quantity of each magnetically sorted T cell population. From each sorted fraction, genomic DNA was isolated and quantified by UV absorbance on a Nanodrop 2000c. Using the deep immunoSEQ assay, TCR CDR3 regions were amplified from genomic DNA by multiplex PCR. Genomic DNA extracted from each cell subset was distributed evenly over all wells of several immunoSEQ 96-well plates, and each plate served as one replicate. For sorted subsets, each replicate PCR was loaded with roughly 200 ng genomic DNA, equivalent to 30,000 to 35,000 T cell genomes. The purified libraries were quantified using a Qubit 3.0 fluorometer, sized with a Bioanalyzer 2100, and then quantified again using the KAPA Library Quantification kit. A separate single-read 150-cycle Illumina NextSeq 550 flow cell was used to sequence each immunoSEQ 96-well plate. As for the authors' bioinformatics: The immunoSEQ output contained only junctional sequences without quality scores, so filtering could not match that applied to full-length reads. Sequences were annotated with PyIR, a Python wrapper for IgBLAST v1.9, using IMGT germline references to assign V/J genes and CDR3. Reads were removed for weak V/J assignments (E-value above 1e-6), missing CDR3, stop codons, out-of-frame junctions, or ambiguous translated residues. V3J clonotypes were defined as sequences sharing the same inferred V gene, J gene, and CDR3 amino acid sequence. Percentage overlap between repertoires was calculated by dividing the number of shared unique clonotypes by the size of the smaller repertoire. Richness of each repertoire was evaluated using RTK rarefaction, the Chao1 estimator, and Recon v2.1 estimates of unobserved clonotypes. OLGA was used to compute generation probabilities for all TCRbeta clonotypes that the gDNA method yielded from a few donors. The table was pulled from immuneACCESS by TCRdb, which kept in-frame rearrangements only. Such tables lose some clones; where checked, under half of the loss comes from unresolved V genes, and the rest has no known cause. The DNA was the basis for D and trimming; V, J and clone size are from that table. The sample table lists some 2,500,000 clones, roughly 92% of them with a count of one. The leading ten clones occupy 0.37% of the sample.

In regard to this clone: Its antigen specificity is not known. Base qualities are not recorded, but no much larger clone differs from it by a single base.

Material: naive CD4+ T cells from PBMCs. This specimen's cell subset or site label, per the study, means: CD45RA+ positively selected. The receptor was isolated from a man in his late teens or twenties in good health. Some clones in this sample may be carry-over from other donors' samples.

The DNA sequence follows: TGTGCCAGTAGTATATACTCTCTTCAAGAGACCCAGTACTTC. This encodes CASSIYSLQETQYF. The rearrangement joined TRBV19 to TRBJ2-5; too little of a D gene remains to name it. The germline V gene (reference sequence) provides CDR1 LNHDA and CDR2 SQIVND. Cut back by 2 bases and 2 bases, the V and J ends lie 9 bases apart. The CDR3 holds 14 amino acids from the cysteine to the phenylalanine. Just the 42-base CDR3 DNA is kept, in frame starting at base 1.